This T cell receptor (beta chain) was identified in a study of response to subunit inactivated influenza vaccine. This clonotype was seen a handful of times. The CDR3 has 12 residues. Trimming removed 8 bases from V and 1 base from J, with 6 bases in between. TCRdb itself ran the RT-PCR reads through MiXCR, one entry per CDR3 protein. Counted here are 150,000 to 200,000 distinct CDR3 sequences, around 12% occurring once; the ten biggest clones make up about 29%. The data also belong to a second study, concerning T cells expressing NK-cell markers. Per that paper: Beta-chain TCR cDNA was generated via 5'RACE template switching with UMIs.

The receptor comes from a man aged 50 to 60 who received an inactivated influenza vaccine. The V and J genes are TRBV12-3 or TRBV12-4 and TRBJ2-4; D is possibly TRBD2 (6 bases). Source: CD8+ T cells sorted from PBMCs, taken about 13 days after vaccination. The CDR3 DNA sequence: TGTGCCAGCGGGGGGGCCAAAAACATTCAGTACTTC. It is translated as CASGGAKNIQYF.